Detailed here is one T cell receptor (beta chain). The table came from immunoSEQ multiplex PCR; TCRdb's copy has only in-frame clones and leaves some out. The data hold about 320,000 clones, with 85% observed a single time. These data originate in a study of blood T cell repertoires in COVID-19. Per the germline V gene, CDR1 is SGHRS and CDR2 is YFSETQ. The CDR3 is 16 residues long. The ends lost 3 bases at V and 8 bases at J; junction bases unmatched: 7. The chain combines TRBV5-1 with TRBJ2-1, with 14 bases lining up with TRBD2. This clonotype was obtained from a woman in her twenties or thirties who had been exposed to COVID-19. The specimen sequenced was PBMCs or T cells enriched from blood (not recorded which). The CDR3 DNA is TGCGCCAGCAGCTCCCCGGGACTAGCGGGAGTGGATGAGCAGTTCTTC. Residues: CASSSPGLAGVDEQFF. Filled out from reference TRBV5-1 and TRBJ2-1, the complete variable domain reads KAGVTQTPRYLIKTRGQQVTLSCSPISGHRSVSWYQQTPGQGLQFLFEYFSETQRNKGNFPGRFSGRQFSNSRSEMNVSTLELGDSALYLCASSSPGLAGVDEQFFGPGTRLTVL.